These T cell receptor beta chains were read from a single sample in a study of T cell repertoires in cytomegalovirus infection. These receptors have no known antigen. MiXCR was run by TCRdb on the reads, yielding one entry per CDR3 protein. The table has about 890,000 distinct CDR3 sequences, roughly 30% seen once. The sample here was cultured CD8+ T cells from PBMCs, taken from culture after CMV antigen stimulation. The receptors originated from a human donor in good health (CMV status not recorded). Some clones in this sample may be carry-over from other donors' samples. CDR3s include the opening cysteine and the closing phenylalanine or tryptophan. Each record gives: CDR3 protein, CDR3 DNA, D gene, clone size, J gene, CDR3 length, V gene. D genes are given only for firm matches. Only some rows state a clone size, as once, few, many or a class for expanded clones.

cdr3_aa: CSARGQGKAEAFF
cdr3_nt: TGCAGTGCTAGAGGTCAGGGGAAGGCTGAAGCTTTCTTT
d_call: .
clone_size: few
j_call: TRBJ1-1
cdr3_length: 13
v_call: TRBV20-1

cdr3_aa: CASDTDRVNEQFF
cdr3_nt: TGTGCCAGCGATACGGACAGGGTCAATGAGCAGTTCTTC
d_call: TRBD1
clone_size: .
j_call: TRBJ2-1
cdr3_length: 13
v_call: TRBV12-3/TRBV12-4

cdr3_aa: CASSYSLGNRAFF
cdr3_nt: TGTGCCAGCAGTTACTCGCTGGGGAATCGAGCTTTCTTT
d_call: .
clone_size: .
j_call: TRBJ1-1
cdr3_length: 13
v_call: TRBV6-2/TRBV6-3

cdr3_aa: CASSALGQEDTEAFF
cdr3_nt: TGTGCCAGCAGCGCGCTGGGACAGGAGGACACTGAAGCTTTCTTT
d_call: TRBD1
clone_size: .
j_call: TRBJ1-1
cdr3_length: 15
v_call: TRBV5-6

cdr3_aa: CAAQPLTGLDQETQYF
cdr3_nt: TGTGCCGCACAGCCCCTGACAGGGTTAGACCAAGAGACCCAGTACTTC
d_call: TRBD1
clone_size: .
j_call: TRBJ2-5
cdr3_length: 16
v_call: TRBV7-9

cdr3_aa: CAIRMGFEAFF
cdr3_nt: TGTGCCATTCGGATGGGGTTTGAAGCTTTCTTT
d_call: .
clone_size: .
j_call: TRBJ1-1
cdr3_length: 11
v_call: TRBV28

cdr3_aa: CASSLAGTGAYGYTF
cdr3_nt: TGTGCCAGCAGCTTAGCGGGTACGGGGGCCTATGGCTACACCTTC
d_call: .
clone_size: few
j_call: TRBJ1-2
cdr3_length: 15
v_call: TRBV7-9

cdr3_aa: CASSYTGPRNEKLFF
cdr3_nt: TGTGCCAGCAGCTATACAGGGCCCCGTAATGAAAAACTGTTTTTT
d_call: .
clone_size: .
j_call: TRBJ1-4
cdr3_length: 15
v_call: TRBV7-6

cdr3_aa: CASSSPAETSTDTQYF
cdr3_nt: TGTGCCAGCAGCTCCCCCGCGGAAACTAGCACAGATACGCAGTATTTT
d_call: .
clone_size: .
j_call: TRBJ2-3
cdr3_length: 16
v_call: TRBV13

cdr3_aa: CASSSGTGNSSPLHF
cdr3_nt: TGTGCCAGCAGCTCGGGAACGGGGAACTCCTCACCCCTCCACTTT
d_call: .
clone_size: .
j_call: TRBJ1-6
cdr3_length: 15
v_call: TRBV27

cdr3_aa: CASSQAQNTEAFF
cdr3_nt: TGTGCCAGCAGCCAGGCACAGAACACTGAAGCTTTCTTT
d_call: .
clone_size: .
j_call: TRBJ1-1
cdr3_length: 13
v_call: TRBV4-1

cdr3_aa: CASSEALLGGNTEAFF
cdr3_nt: TGTGCCAGCAGTGAAGCGCTTCTTGGGGGCAACACTGAAGCTTTCTTT
d_call: .
clone_size: few
j_call: TRBJ1-1
cdr3_length: 16
v_call: TRBV2

cdr3_aa: CASSLEWGIAFNGYTF
cdr3_nt: TGTGCCAGCAGCTTAGAATGGGGTATTGCGTTCAATGGCTACACCTTC
d_call: .
clone_size: many
j_call: TRBJ1-2
cdr3_length: 16
v_call: TRBV7-6

cdr3_aa: CASSLASARDGYTF
cdr3_nt: TGTGCCAGCAGCTTAGCCTCCGCTAGGGATGGCTACACCTTC
d_call: .
clone_size: many
j_call: TRBJ1-2
cdr3_length: 14
v_call: TRBV7-2

cdr3_aa: CAISVLGQANTGELFF
cdr3_nt: TGTGCCATCAGCGTTTTGGGACAGGCTAACACCGGGGAGCTGTTTTTT
d_call: TRBD1
clone_size: .
j_call: TRBJ2-2
cdr3_length: 16
v_call: TRBV10-3

cdr3_aa: CAISDLDARPQHF
cdr3_nt: TGTGCCATCAGTGACCTCGACGCAAGACCCCAGCATTTT
d_call: .
clone_size: few
j_call: TRBJ1-5
cdr3_length: 13
v_call: TRBV10-3

cdr3_aa: CASSYQLAGGSTDTQYF
cdr3_nt: TGTGCCAGCAGTTACCAACTAGCGGGGGGGTCCACAGATACGCAGTATTTT
d_call: TRBD2
clone_size: .
j_call: TRBJ2-3
cdr3_length: 17
v_call: TRBV6-5

cdr3_aa: CASSEIVIVGANTEAFF
cdr3_nt: TGTGCCAGCAGTGAAATAGTAATTGTAGGCGCGAACACTGAAGCTTTCTTT
d_call: .
clone_size: few
j_call: TRBJ1-1
cdr3_length: 17
v_call: TRBV6-1

cdr3_aa: CASSVLGTFYNEQFF
cdr3_nt: TGTGCCAGCAGCGTCCTAGGGACATTTTACAATGAGCAGTTCTTC
d_call: .
clone_size: few
j_call: TRBJ2-1
cdr3_length: 15
v_call: TRBV9

cdr3_aa: CASSQVAAGDNYEQYF
cdr3_nt: TGCGCCAGCAGCCAAGTGGCGGCAGGGGATAACTACGAGCAGTACTTC
d_call: .
clone_size: .
j_call: TRBJ2-7
cdr3_length: 16
v_call: TRBV4-1

cdr3_aa: CATIDGNTIYF
cdr3_nt: TGTGCCACCATTGACGGAAACACCATATATTTT
d_call: .
clone_size: .
j_call: TRBJ1-3
cdr3_length: 11
v_call: TRBV12-3/TRBV12-4

cdr3_aa: CASSIGSPNYNEQFF
cdr3_nt: TGTGCCAGTAGTATTGGGAGTCCTAACTACAATGAGCAGTTCTTC
d_call: .
clone_size: .
j_call: TRBJ2-1
cdr3_length: 15
v_call: TRBV19

cdr3_aa: CASSNGRASGTDTQYF
cdr3_nt: TGTGCCAGCAGTAACGGGCGAGCGTCAGGCACAGATACGCAGTATTTT
d_call: .
clone_size: many
j_call: TRBJ2-3
cdr3_length: 16
v_call: TRBV11-1

cdr3_aa: CASRGTGTTNTF
cdr3_nt: TGTGCCAGCAGAGGAACCGGGACAACAAACACCTTC
d_call: .
clone_size: few
j_call: TRBJ1-2
cdr3_length: 12
v_call: TRBV12-3/TRBV12-4

cdr3_aa: CASSARGSTDTQYF
cdr3_nt: TGTGCCAGCAGCGCGCGGGGGAGCACAGATACGCAGTATTTT
d_call: TRBD2
clone_size: few
j_call: TRBJ2-3
cdr3_length: 14
v_call: TRBV7-6

cdr3_aa: CASSIKARRGLGTGELFF
cdr3_nt: TGTGCCAGTAGTATCAAAGCGCGCAGGGGGCTGGGAACCGGGGAGCTGTTTTTT
d_call: TRBD1
clone_size: .
j_call: TRBJ2-2
cdr3_length: 18
v_call: TRBV19

cdr3_aa: CASSSLREPQHF
cdr3_nt: TGTGCCAGCAGCTCCCTCAGAGAGCCCCAGCATTTT
d_call: .
clone_size: .
j_call: TRBJ1-5
cdr3_length: 12
v_call: TRBV5-6

cdr3_aa: CASSGGTSNEKLFF
cdr3_nt: TGTGCCAGCAGCGGCGGGACGTCGAATGAAAAACTGTTTTTT
d_call: .
clone_size: .
j_call: TRBJ1-4
cdr3_length: 14
v_call: TRBV9

cdr3_aa: CASSEDEGLTEAFF
cdr3_nt: TGTGCCAGCAGTGAAGATGAAGGCCTCACTGAAGCTTTCTTT
d_call: .
clone_size: .
j_call: TRBJ1-1
cdr3_length: 14
v_call: TRBV6-1

cdr3_aa: CASSSVSIWGYTF
cdr3_nt: TGTGCCAGCAGCTCGGTTTCCATTTGGGGCTACACCTTC
d_call: .
clone_size: few
j_call: TRBJ1-2
cdr3_length: 13
v_call: TRBV7-4

cdr3_aa: CASLGLAHQETQYF
cdr3_nt: TGTGCCAGCCTGGGACTAGCGCACCAAGAGACCCAGTACTTC
d_call: TRBD2
clone_size: .
j_call: TRBJ2-5
cdr3_length: 14
v_call: TRBV2

cdr3_aa: CASSTAFKEKLFF
cdr3_nt: TGTGCCTCCTCGACAGCCTTTAAGGAAAAACTGTTTTTT
d_call: .
clone_size: few
j_call: TRBJ1-4
cdr3_length: 13
v_call: TRBV10-3

cdr3_aa: CATSLRSSATYEQYF
cdr3_nt: TGTGCCACCAGCCTTCGGTCGAGCGCCACCTACGAGCAGTACTTC
d_call: .
clone_size: few
j_call: TRBJ2-7
cdr3_length: 15
v_call: TRBV15

cdr3_aa: CASRGQGLTDTQYF
cdr3_nt: TGCGCCAGCAGAGGACAGGGGTTGACAGATACGCAGTATTTT
d_call: TRBD1
clone_size: few
j_call: TRBJ2-3
cdr3_length: 14
v_call: TRBV10-1

cdr3_aa: CASSRRFYNEQFF
cdr3_nt: TGTGCCAGCAGCCGGAGGTTCTACAATGAGCAGTTCTTC
d_call: .
clone_size: few
j_call: TRBJ2-1
cdr3_length: 13
v_call: TRBV11-1

cdr3_aa: CANSLGGNQPQHF
cdr3_nt: TGTGCCAACAGTTTAGGCGGAAATCAGCCCCAGCATTTT
d_call: .
clone_size: .
j_call: TRBJ1-5
cdr3_length: 13
v_call: TRBV12-3/TRBV12-4

cdr3_aa: CASSSGERETQYF
cdr3_nt: TGTGCCAGCAGCTCAGGAGAGAGAGAGACCCAGTACTTC
d_call: .
clone_size: once
j_call: TRBJ2-5
cdr3_length: 13
v_call: TRBV2

cdr3_aa: CASSQVTTGLAGAETQYF
cdr3_nt: TGCGCCAGCAGCCAAGTAACTACGGGACTAGCGGGTGCGGAGACCCAGTACTTC
d_call: TRBD2
clone_size: .
j_call: TRBJ2-5
cdr3_length: 18
v_call: TRBV4-1

cdr3_aa: CASTGTGAYGYTF
cdr3_nt: TGTGCCAGCACCGGGACAGGGGCTTATGGCTACACCTTC
d_call: TRBD1
clone_size: .
j_call: TRBJ1-2
cdr3_length: 13
v_call: TRBV7-9

cdr3_aa: CASSLQTGPHEQYF
cdr3_nt: TGTGCCAGCAGCTTACAAACAGGGCCCCACGAGCAGTACTTC
d_call: .
clone_size: few
j_call: TRBJ2-7
cdr3_length: 14
v_call: TRBV7-6

cdr3_aa: CASSLGTGEDWEKLFF
cdr3_nt: TGTGCCAGCAGCTTGGGGACAGGGGAGGACTGGGAAAAACTGTTTTTT
d_call: TRBD1
clone_size: few
j_call: TRBJ1-4
cdr3_length: 16
v_call: TRBV7-6

cdr3_aa: CASSLTGVLNTEAFF
cdr3_nt: TGTGCCAGCAGCCTAACAGGGGTTCTGAACACTGAAGCTTTCTTT
d_call: TRBD1
clone_size: .
j_call: TRBJ1-1
cdr3_length: 15
v_call: TRBV11-2

cdr3_aa: CASSTGTVRNSPLHF
cdr3_nt: TGTGCCAGCAGTACCGGGACAGTTCGGAATTCACCCCTCCACTTT
d_call: TRBD1
clone_size: many
j_call: TRBJ1-6
cdr3_length: 15
v_call: TRBV6-2/TRBV6-3

cdr3_aa: CASSFMAGGQGTEAFF
cdr3_nt: TGTGCCAGCAGTTTTATGGCAGGGGGCCAGGGCACTGAAGCTTTCTTT
d_call: TRBD1
clone_size: .
j_call: TRBJ1-1
cdr3_length: 16
v_call: TRBV28

cdr3_aa: CASSPYGQGRDSPLHF
cdr3_nt: TGTGCCAGCAGTCCCTACGGACAGGGAAGGGATTCACCCCTCCACTTT
d_call: TRBD1
clone_size: .
j_call: TRBJ1-6
cdr3_length: 16
v_call: TRBV6-1

cdr3_aa: CASRQGASNEKLFF
cdr3_nt: TGTGCCAGCAGACAGGGGGCTTCTAATGAAAAACTGTTTTTT
d_call: TRBD1
clone_size: few
j_call: TRBJ1-4
cdr3_length: 14
v_call: TRBV7-6

cdr3_aa: CASSEGTVSTDTQYF
cdr3_nt: TGTGCCAGCAGTGAGGGGACCGTAAGCACAGATACGCAGTATTTT
d_call: .
clone_size: .
j_call: TRBJ2-3
cdr3_length: 15
v_call: TRBV2

cdr3_aa: CASSLGTRDEAFF
cdr3_nt: TGTGCCAGCAGCTTAGGTACACGTGACGAAGCCTTCTTT
d_call: .
clone_size: many
j_call: TRBJ1-1
cdr3_length: 13
v_call: TRBV7-9

cdr3_aa: CSARGLDFSLNEQFF
cdr3_nt: TGCAGTGCTAGAGGACTCGACTTTTCGCTCAATGAGCAGTTCTTC
d_call: .
clone_size: .
j_call: TRBJ2-1
cdr3_length: 15
v_call: TRBV20-1

cdr3_aa: CATYGARDSGNEQFF
cdr3_nt: TGTGCCACGTACGGGGCCAGGGACTCCGGGAATGAGCAGTTCTTC
d_call: .
clone_size: once
j_call: TRBJ2-1
cdr3_length: 15
v_call: TRBV2

cdr3_aa: CASSSWTGDNEQFF
cdr3_nt: TGTGCCAGCAGCTCATGGACAGGAGACAATGAGCAGTTCTTC
d_call: TRBD1
clone_size: many
j_call: TRBJ2-1
cdr3_length: 14
v_call: TRBV7-6

cdr3_aa: CASSLKRRGLNTEAFF
cdr3_nt: TGTGCCAGCAGCTTAAAAAGGAGGGGCCTGAACACTGAAGCTTTCTTT
d_call: .
clone_size: .
j_call: TRBJ1-1
cdr3_length: 16
v_call: TRBV7-3

cdr3_aa: CASSLRHASSSYNSPLHF
cdr3_nt: TGCGCCAGCAGCCTCCGGCACGCGTCGAGCTCCTATAATTCACCCCTCCACTTT
d_call: .
clone_size: many
j_call: TRBJ1-6
cdr3_length: 18
v_call: TRBV4-1

cdr3_aa: CASSPDDREDTGELFF
cdr3_nt: TGTGCCAGCAGTCCAGACGACAGGGAGGACACCGGGGAGCTGTTTTTT
d_call: .
clone_size: few
j_call: TRBJ2-2
cdr3_length: 16
v_call: TRBV12-3/TRBV12-4

cdr3_aa: CASSGRTGDNEQFF
cdr3_nt: TGTGCCAGCAGCGGCCGGACAGGGGACAATGAGCAGTTCTTC
d_call: TRBD1
clone_size: few
j_call: TRBJ2-1
cdr3_length: 14
v_call: TRBV7-9